The clone carrying this T cell receptor beta chain was seen only once. The antigen is undetermined. At one boundary the junction diverges from the germline segment, which might be a read error. Germline CDR1 is SGHAT and CDR2 is FQNNGV. This CDR3 region has 14 residues. This entry comes from a study of T cell responses to AZD1222 COVID-19 vaccine. Study results and caveats: With dominance at 160-218 and 743-854, vaccine-associated CD4 TCRs spanned spike. Repertoires in all cases were sampled only once the peak T cell response had passed.

Here immunoSEQ multiplex PCR was the method, and the copy in TCRdb shows in-frame clones only, minus some. The sample lists about 180,000 clones; roughly 88% were seen once. The clonotype originates from an adult who received the AZD1222 COVID-19 vaccine. The rearrangement joins TRBV11-2 to TRBJ2-5, with TRBD2 identical over 14 bases. This material consisted of peripheral blood, taken 28 days after the second AZD1222 dose. The CDR3: CASSFTGTSGGVHF. The CDR3 DNA sequence: TGTGCCAGCAGCTTTACCGGGACTAGCGGGGGTGTCCACTTC.